What follows are 23 T cell receptor beta chains derived from one specimen sequenced in a study of CD8+ T cells in alopecia areata. RNA extraction was followed by reverse transcription into cDNA, which acted as the sequencing template. Generated by immunoSEQ multiplex PCR, the TCRdb table keeps only in-frame clones and is missing some. The repertoire holds some 120,000 clones, with around three fifths as singletons. The source material was CD4+ T cells sorted from blood, sampled at week 0. These receptors came from a human donor with alopecia areata.

This clone turned up a few times. This chain uses TRBV5-1 with TRBJ1-1; maybe TRBD1 (5 bases). CDR1 is SGHRS and CDR2 is YFSETQ in the germline V gene. Trimming cost V 2 bases and J 1 base, with 6 bases left between them. The CDR3 extends over 13 amino acids. The DNA of the CDR3 is TGCGCCAGCAGCTTCGACAGGAACACTGAAGCTTTCTTT. Translating it yields CASSFDRNTEAFF. Supplemented by reference TRBV5-1 and TRBJ1-1, the full variable domain reads KAGVTQTPRYLIKTRGQQVTLSCSPISGHRSVSWYQQTPGQGLQFLFEYFSETQRNKGNFPGRFSGRQFSNSRSEMNVSTLELGDSALYLCASSFDRNTEAFFGQGTRLTVV.

The V call is TRBV30, the J call TRBJ2-3; 8 bases align to TRBD2. The V and J ends lost 3 bases and 3 bases, in that order; junction bases with no gene match: 5. CDR1 GTSNPN and CDR2 SVGIG come from the germline V gene (reference sequence). The CDR3 contains 14 residues. The CDR3 protein is CAWRRAGVTDTQYF. The CDR3, as DNA: TGTGCCTGGAGACGAGCGGGAGTGACAGATACGCAGTATTTT.

This clone was detected a few times. The same CDR3 arises from other DNA sequences in this sample as well. The chain carries TRBV5-5 and TRBJ2-3; no firm D call. Germline CDR1 and CDR2: SGHKS and YYEKEE (reference sequence). Trimming took 5 bases from V and 0 from J, leaving 4 bases between them. The CDR3 totals 12 residues. The DNA for the CDR3 is TGTGCCAGCAGTCCCAGCACAGATACGCAGTATTTT. Protein product: CASSPSTDTQYF.

This clone occurred many times. The V and J genes are TRBV7-9 and TRBJ2-1; no clear D. Germline CDR1 reads SEHNR; CDR2 reads FQNEAQ (reference sequence). The CDR3 has 14 amino acids. The V and J ends lost 0 bases and 13 bases respectively, with 16 bases between them. The CDR3 protein is CASSLARSGLGQFF. For the CDR3, the DNA is TGTGCCAGCAGCTTAGCAAGATCCGGTCTTGGTCAGTTCTTC.

The chain recombines TRBV11-2 with TRBJ2-4; D possibly matches TRBD1 or TRBD2 (6 bases each). V was pared by 4 bases and J by 4 bases, with 11 bases between. Germline loops: CDR1 SGHAT, CDR2 FQNNGV. CDR3 length equals 14 residues. Written as DNA, the CDR3 is TGTGCCAGCAGCTCCTGGAGGGGGAAAAACATTCAGTACTTC. It codes for CASSSWRGKNIQYF.

The chain has TRBV7-3 and TRBJ2-7, with D tentatively TRBD2 (5 bases). The CDR3 runs 15 residues. Germline V gives CDR1 SGHTA, CDR2 FQGTGA. The V end lost 1 base, the J end lost 5 bases, and 15 bases lay between the germline ends. The DNA for the CDR3 is TGTGCCAGCAGCTTAAGTCCAGCGGCCGAAAACGAGCAGTACTTC. Protein: CASSLSPAAENEQYF.

V gene TRBV28 combines with J gene TRBJ2-1; no reliable D call. V lost 7 bases and J lost 11, with 12 bases in between. Germline V lookup: CDR1 MDHEN, CDR2 SYDVKM. The CDR3 covers 11 residues. CDR3 DNA sequence: TGTGCCAGCATCGCCGCCTCTAAGCAGTTCTTC. It is translated as CASIAASKQFF.

The V call is TRBV5-1, the J call TRBJ2-5; the match to TRBD1 covers 7 bases. The CDR3 has 14 residues. Losses at the gene ends were 7 bases for V and 4 bases for J; bases not matched to a gene: 10. Germline V CDR1 and CDR2: SGHRS, YFSETQ. CDR3: CASALQGIVETQYF. The DNA of the CDR3 is TGCGCCAGCGCGCTACAGGGGATAGTAGAGACCCAGTACTTC.

The rearrangement joins TRBV6-5 to TRBJ1-1; 9 bases are shared with TRBD1. V was clipped by 9 bases and J by 10 bases; unmatched bases: 15. The CDR3 is made up of 14 amino acids. Germline V lookup: CDR1 MNHEY, CDR2 SVGAGI. The DNA of the CDR3 is TGTGCCAGTCAGCGTGCGCCGGGACAGGGTACAGCTTTCTTT. Its protein is CASQRAPGQGTAFF.

The chain links TRBV5-1 to TRBJ1-1; TRBD1 might be the D (5 bases). CDR3 size: 14 residues. Per germline, CDR1 SGHRS and CDR2 YFSETQ. Trimming cost V 3 bases and J 3 bases, with 12 bases left between them. The CDR3 sequence: CASSWRGGDTEAFF. CDR3 in DNA: TGCGCCAGCAGCTGGAGGGGTGGGGACACTGAAGCTTTCTTT.

The rearrangement uses TRBV18 and TRBJ2-7; D might be TRBD2 (6 bases). CDR1 is KGHSH and CDR2 is LQKENI in the germline V gene. V dropped 4 bases and J dropped 3 bases, with 19 bases sitting between them. The CDR3 sequence is 16 residues long. Here the CDR3 reads CASSLRKTGGHYEQYF. CDR3 in DNA: TGTGCCAGCTCACTTCGTAAGACCGGGGGTCACTACGAGCAGTACTTC. Together with reference TRBV18 and TRBJ2-7, the CDR3 gives the full variable domain: NAGVMQNPRHLVRRRGQEARLRCSPMKGHSHVYWYRQLPEEGLKFMVYLQKENIIDESGMPKERFSAEFPKEGPSILRIQQVVRGDSAAYFCASSLRKTGGHYEQYFGPGTRLTVT.

In this sample, this clone turned up a few times. V gene TRBV7-6 combines with J gene TRBJ2-7; D may match TRBD1 or TRBD2 (6 bases each). V was trimmed by 0 bases and J by 5 bases, leaving 14 bases between them. The CDR3 sequence is 15 residues long. From germline, CDR1 is SGHVS and CDR2 FNYEAQ. The CDR3 nucleotides are TGTGCCAGCAGCTTAGCAGGGGCCGGGGGCCACGAGCAGTACTTC. Its protein product is CASSLAGAGGHEQYF.

This clone was detected only a few times. This chain uses TRBV14 with TRBJ2-1, with 8 bases lining up with TRBD1. Per germline, CDR1 SGHDN and CDR2 FVKESK. The CDR3 has 13 residues. After removal of 6 bases from V and 6 bases from J, the junction contained 4 bases not matched to a gene. CDR3 residues: CASRQTGANEQFF. Written as DNA, the CDR3 is TGTGCCAGCAGACAGACAGGGGCCAATGAGCAGTTCTTC.

The rearrangement links TRBV5-6 to TRBJ1-5, with unresolved D. V was cut by 0 bases and J by 0 bases, with 7 bases left in between. Germline V lookup: CDR1 SGHDT, CDR2 YYEEEE. The CDR3 loop spans 15 amino acids. The CDR3 region is CASSLARTSNQPQHF. DNA for the CDR3: TGTGCCAGCAGCTTGGCCAGGACTAGCAATCAGCCCCAGCATTTT.

This clone was observed a few times. The chain links TRBV5-6 to TRBJ1-2, with a possible D match to TRBD1 (6 bases). The CDR3 covers 13 residues. Germline V gene lookup returns CDR1 SGHDT and CDR2 YYEEEE. Trimming removed 1 base from V and 4 bases from J, with 8 bases in between. This chain's CDR3 is CASSLNRAYGYTF. The CDR3 DNA is TGTGCCAGCAGCTTGAACAGGGCCTATGGCTACACCTTC.

Only a few counts were recorded for this clone. Within the sample, other DNA sequences also encode this same CDR3. The gene calls are TRBV2 and TRBJ1-1; D remains unclear. Trimming left V 9 bases short and J 2 bases short, with 7 bases between. Germline V CDR1 and CDR2: SNHLY, FYNNEI. The CDR3 has 11 amino acids. The CDR3, as DNA: TGTGCCAGTTCTACTAACACTGAAGCTTTCTTT. It yields the protein CASSTNTEAFF.

The sample holds a few counts of this clone. The CDR3 region has the DNA TGTGCCAGCAGCTTGGAAACAGGGAACACTGAAGCTTTCTTT. Its translation is CASSLETGNTEAFF. The genes are TRBV5-4 and TRBJ1-1; D is possibly TRBD1 (5 bases). The CDR3 is 14 amino acids. CDR1 and CDR2 from the germline V gene are SGHNT and YYREEE (reference sequence). Trimming cost V 0 bases and J 1 base, with 7 bases left between them. The full variable domain, in which reference TRBV5-4 and TRBJ1-1 provide the parts outside the CDR3, is ETGVTQSPTHLIKTRGQQVTLRCSSQSGHNTVSWYQQALGQGPQFIFQYYREEENGRGNFPPRFSGLQFPNYSSELNVNALELDDSALYLCASSLETGNTEAFFGQGTRLTVV.

This clone appeared a single time. The rearrangement links TRBV7-2 to TRBJ2-7; weak D call: TRBD1 (6 bases). V was clipped by 1 base and J by 8 bases, with 18 bases between them. The CDR3 consists of 15 residues. Germline CDR1 reads SGHTA; CDR2 reads FQGNSA. The CDR3 DNA sequence: TGTGCCAGCAGCTTAGGCAGGACAGATCGTACGCAGCAGTACTTC. Residues: CASSLGRTDRTQQYF. The variable domain in full, completed from reference TRBV7-2 and TRBJ2-7, reads GAGVSQSPSNKVTEKGKDVELRCDPISGHTALYWYRQSLGQGLEFLIYFQGNSAPDKSGLPSDRFSAERTGGSVSTLTIQRTQQEDSAVYLCASSLGRTDRTQQYFGPGTRLTVT.

The chain carries TRBV2 and TRBJ1-3; perhaps TRBD1 as D (6 bases). Trimming left V 3 bases short and J 0 bases short, with 15 bases between. In germline, CDR1 is SNHLY, CDR2 FYNNEI. CDR3 length: 17 residues. The CDR3 DNA reads TGTGCCAGCAGTGAGGGGGGCAGAATGACCTCTGGAAACACCATATATTTT. Its protein is CASSEGGRMTSGNTIYF. Based on the CDR3 plus reference TRBV2 and TRBJ1-3, the full variable domain is EPEVTQTPSHQVTQMGQEVILRCVPISNHLYFYWYRQILGQKVEFLVSFYNNEISEKSEIFDDQFSVERPDGSNFTLKIRSTKLEDSAMYFCASSEGGRMTSGNTIYFGEGSWLTVV.

This sequence joins TRBV7-4 and TRBJ1-3; TRBD1 is a possible D gene (6 bases). V lost 1 base and J 0 bases, leaving 13 bases between the germline ends. This CDR3 is built from 17 residues. Per germline, CDR1 SGHVT and CDR2 SQSDAQ. The CDR3 reads CASSLEWTELSGNTIYF. Here the CDR3 DNA reads TGTGCCAGCAGCTTAGAGTGGACAGAACTCTCTGGAAACACCATATATTTT.

V and J are TRBV7-9 and TRBJ1-3; weak D call: TRBD1 (5 bases). Trimming took off 0 bases at V and 0 bases at J, with 12 bases between the two ends. Germline values: CDR1 SEHNR, CDR2 FQNEAQ (reference sequence). The CDR3 is 17 residues long. The CDR3 protein is CASSLADRQTSGNTIYF. The CDR3 DNA is TGTGCCAGCAGCTTAGCGGATAGACAGACCTCTGGAAACACCATATATTTT.

The chain recombines TRBV29-1 with TRBJ1-2; D uncertain. Per the germline V gene, CDR1 is SQVTM and CDR2 is ANQGSEA. Between the trimmed V and J ends, which lost 2 bases and 4 bases, there was a span of 11 bases. The CDR3 consists of 13 residues. The CDR3: CSVEMDVTYGYTF. Here the CDR3 DNA reads TGCAGCGTTGAAATGGACGTGACCTATGGCTACACCTTC.

This clone was detected once. This rearrangement joins TRBV5-4 to TRBJ2-3; D gene unclear. The V gene's germline CDR1 is SGHNT and CDR2 YYREEE (reference sequence). This CDR3 contains 14 residues. The germline V and J ends were trimmed by 1 base and 6 bases, with 12 bases remaining between them. The CDR3 protein is CASSLRRNRDTQYF. The CDR3, as DNA: TGTGCCAGCAGCTTGCGTAGGAACCGCGATACGCAGTATTTT.